This T cell receptor beta chain was sequenced during a study of blood T cells in healthy people across ages. A word on this clonotype: It is likely a read error, because the conserved phenylalanine at the end of the CDR3 is missing.

Using a J-beta primer mix together with a sample-barcoded 5' primer, a second PCR was run for roughly 6 to 12 cycles. Via MiXCR, TCRdb re-called the 5' RACE reads, giving one row per CDR3 protein. The sample includes around 1,000,000 distinct CDR3 sequences, under 30% of them seen just once. The CDR3 totals 15 residues. Separately, the same data were catalogued under a study of T cells of mothers and their children.

This chain uses TRBV12-3 or TRBV12-4 with TRBJ1-3; the match to TRBD1 covers 9 bases. The sequencing sample was made of blood. The receptor was derived from a girl aged 2-15 years in good health. The CDR3, as DNA: TGTGCCAGCAGCCCGGGACAGGGCTCTGGAAACGCCATATATCTT. Protein: CASSPGQGSGNAIYL.